A selection of T cell receptor beta chains follows, all from one sample in a study of CD8+ T cells in alopecia areata. TCRdb's copy holds only in-frame clones and misses some; the assay was immunoSEQ multiplex PCR. Of over 250,000 clones listed, 60% are singletons. The source was CD4+ T cells sorted from blood, collected between weeks 51 and 52, from a patient treated with tofacitinib. These receptors all stem from a human donor with alopecia areata. The CDR3 runs from the conserved cysteine through the conserved F or W. A D gene is named only where the DNA matches it firmly. Rows give clone size only sometimes, using once, few, many, or a class for an expanded clone.

D gene | clone size | J gene | V gene | CDR3 protein | CDR3 DNA
NA | few | TRBJ1-5 | TRBV9 | CASSVQGGNQPQHF | TGTGCCAGCAGCGTACAAGGCGGGAATCAGCCCCAGCATTTT
NA | few | TRBJ2-5 | TRBV4-2 | CASSQVGQGRQETQYF | TGTGCCAGCAGCCAAGTAGGGCAGGGACGCCAAGAGACCCAGTACTTC
NA | NA | TRBJ1-5 | TRBV18 | CASSPSSVTNQPQHF | TGTGCCAGCTCACCCTCGTCAGTGACCAATCAGCCCCAGCATTTT
NA | NA | TRBJ1-1 | TRBV20-1 | CSAKGTSEAFF | TGCAGTGCTAAGGGGACGAGTGAAGCTTTCTTT
NA | NA | TRBJ2-5 | TRBV2 | CASSDRARGAETQYF | TGTGCCAGCAGTGACCGGGCACGGGGGGCGGAGACCCAGTACTTC
TRBD2 | few | TRBJ2-2 | TRBV25-1 | CASSESLAGGYTGELFF | TGTGCCAGCAGTGAGTCCCTAGCGGGGGGCTACACCGGGGAGCTGTTTTTT
TRBD1 | once | TRBJ2-7 | TRBV7-2 | CASSLRYPDRGSVYF | TGTGCCAGCAGCTTACGGTACCCCGACAGGGGTTCTGTTTACTTC
NA | NA | TRBJ1-3 | TRBV9 | CASSPVGVSGNTIYF | TGTGCCAGCAGCCCCGTCGGGGTCTCTGGAAACACCATATATTTT
NA | NA | TRBJ1-1 | TRBV29-1 | CSVKRGRGNTEAFF | TGCAGCGTTAAGAGGGGACGGGGGAACACTGAAGCTTTCTTT
NA | NA | TRBJ2-7 | TRBV15 | CATSREAGEREQYF | TGTGCCACCAGCAGAGAAGCAGGGGAACGGGAGCAGTACTTC
TRBD1 | NA | TRBJ2-5 | TRBV29-1 | CGGQLSQETQYF | TGCGGGGGACAGCTCAGCCAAGAGACCCAGTACTTC
NA | few | TRBJ1-1 | TRBV28 | CASSLVQTEAFF | TGTGCCAGCAGTTTAGTCCAGACTGAAGCTTTCTTT
NA | few | TRBJ2-3 | TRBV29-1 | CSVERQVEDTQYF | TGCAGCGTTGAACGGCAGGTAGAAGATACGCAGTATTTT
NA | NA | TRBJ1-2 | TRBV6-5 | CASGVRGPDGYTF | TGTGCCAGCGGGGTCCGGGGACCTGATGGCTACACCTTC
NA | NA | TRBJ1-5 | TRBV29-1 | CSVRTGSNQPQHF | TGCAGCGTCCGCACAGGGTCGAATCAGCCCCAGCATTTT